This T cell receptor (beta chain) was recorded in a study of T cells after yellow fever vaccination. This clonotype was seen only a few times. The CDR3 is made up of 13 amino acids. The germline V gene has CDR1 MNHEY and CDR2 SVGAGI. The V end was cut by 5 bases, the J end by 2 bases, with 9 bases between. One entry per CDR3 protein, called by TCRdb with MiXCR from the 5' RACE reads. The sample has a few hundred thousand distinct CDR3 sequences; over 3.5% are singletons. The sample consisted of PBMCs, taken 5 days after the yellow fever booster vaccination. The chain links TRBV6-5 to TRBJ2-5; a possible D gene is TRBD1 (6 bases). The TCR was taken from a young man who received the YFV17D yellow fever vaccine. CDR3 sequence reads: CASSTDSQETQYF. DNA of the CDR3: TGTGCCAGCAGTACGGACAGTCAAGAGACCCAGTACTTC.